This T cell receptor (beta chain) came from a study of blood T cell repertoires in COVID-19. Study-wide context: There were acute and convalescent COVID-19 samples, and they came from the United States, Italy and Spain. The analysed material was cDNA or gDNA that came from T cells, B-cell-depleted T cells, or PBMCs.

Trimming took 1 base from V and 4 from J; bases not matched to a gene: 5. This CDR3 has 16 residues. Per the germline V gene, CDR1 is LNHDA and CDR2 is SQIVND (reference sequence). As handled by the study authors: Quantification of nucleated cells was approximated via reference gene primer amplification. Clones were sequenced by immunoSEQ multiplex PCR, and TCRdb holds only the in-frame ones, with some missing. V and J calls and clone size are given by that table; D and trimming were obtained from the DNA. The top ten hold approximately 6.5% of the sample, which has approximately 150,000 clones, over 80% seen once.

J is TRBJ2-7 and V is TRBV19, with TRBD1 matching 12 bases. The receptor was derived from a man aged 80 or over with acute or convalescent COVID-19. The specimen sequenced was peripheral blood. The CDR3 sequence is CASSIAGTGGRYEQYF. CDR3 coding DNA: TGTGCCAGTAGTATAGCTGGGACAGGGGGCAGGTACGAGCAGTACTTC.